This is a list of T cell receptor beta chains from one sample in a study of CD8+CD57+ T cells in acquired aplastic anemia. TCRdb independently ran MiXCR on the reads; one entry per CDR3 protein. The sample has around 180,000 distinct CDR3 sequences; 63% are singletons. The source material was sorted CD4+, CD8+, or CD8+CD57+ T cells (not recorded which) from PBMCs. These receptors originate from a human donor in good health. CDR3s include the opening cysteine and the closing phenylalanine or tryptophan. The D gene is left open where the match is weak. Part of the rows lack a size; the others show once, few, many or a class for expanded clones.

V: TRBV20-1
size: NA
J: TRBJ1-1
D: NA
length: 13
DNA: TGCAGTGCTAGGGAGGCAGGCGTGTACGAAGCTTTCTTT
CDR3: CSAREAGVYEAFF

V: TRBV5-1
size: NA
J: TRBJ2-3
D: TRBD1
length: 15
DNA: TGCGCCAGCAGCGTCCGGGACAGGGGACCAGATACGCAGTATTTT
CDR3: CASSVRDRGPDTQYF

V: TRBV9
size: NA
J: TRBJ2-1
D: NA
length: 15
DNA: TGTGCCAGCAGCAAGAGCGGAGGGGGGTACAATAAACAGTTCTTC
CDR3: CASSKSGGGYNKQFF

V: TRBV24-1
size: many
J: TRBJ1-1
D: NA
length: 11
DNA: TGTGCCACCAGTTTGGGGGTTGAAGCTTTCTTT
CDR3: CATSLGVEAFF

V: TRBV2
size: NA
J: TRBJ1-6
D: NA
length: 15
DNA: TGTGCCAGCAGCGCGTCGAGGCCGGGGAATTCACCCCTCCACTTT
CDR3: CASSASRPGNSPLHF

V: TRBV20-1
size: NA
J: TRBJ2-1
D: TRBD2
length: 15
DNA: TGCAGTGCGGGAGGGATTAGCGGGGACTACAATGAGCAGTTCTTC
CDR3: CSAGGISGDYNEQFF

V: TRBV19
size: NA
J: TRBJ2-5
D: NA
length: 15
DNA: TGTGCCAGTAACACCGGGACCACGGCCGGGGAGACCCAGTACTTC
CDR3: CASNTGTTAGETQYF

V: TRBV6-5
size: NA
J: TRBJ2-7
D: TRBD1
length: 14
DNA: TGTGCCATCCGAAACTGGACAGGGGTGCGTGAGCAGTACTTC
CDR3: CAIRNWTGVREQYF

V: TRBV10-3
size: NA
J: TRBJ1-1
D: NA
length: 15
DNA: TGTGCCATCAGTGATTGGGGACGCGGGGGCACTGAAGCTTTCTTT
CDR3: CAISDWGRGGTEAFF

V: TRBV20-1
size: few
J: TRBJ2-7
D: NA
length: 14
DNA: TGCAGTGCTAGTTTAGCTGGGTTTGCCTACGAGCAGTACTTC
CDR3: CSASLAGFAYEQYF

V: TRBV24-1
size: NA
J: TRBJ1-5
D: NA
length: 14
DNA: TGTGCCACCAGCGATCCCTCCGGTTTGCAGCCCCAGCATTTT
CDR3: CATSDPSGLQPQHF

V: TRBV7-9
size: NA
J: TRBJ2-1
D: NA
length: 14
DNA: TGTGCCAGCAGCTCGAGACAGTCCTACAATGAGCAGTTCTTC
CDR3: CASSSRQSYNEQFF

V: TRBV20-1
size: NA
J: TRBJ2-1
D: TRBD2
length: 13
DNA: TGCAGTGCTAATAGCGGGCCCGCCAATGAGCAGTTCTTC
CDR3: CSANSGPANEQFF

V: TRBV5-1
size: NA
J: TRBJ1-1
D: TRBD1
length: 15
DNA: TGCGCCAGCAGCCTGACAGGGGGACCGAACACTGAAGCTTTCTTT
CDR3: CASSLTGGPNTEAFF

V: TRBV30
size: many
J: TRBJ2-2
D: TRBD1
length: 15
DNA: TGTGCCTGGAAAACCGGGACAGGTGACACCGGGGAGCTGTTTTTT
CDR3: CAWKTGTGDTGELFF

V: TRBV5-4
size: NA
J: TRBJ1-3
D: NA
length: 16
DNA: TGTGCCAGCAGCTTCTCAACAGGGAAGGTGGGAAACACCATATATTTT
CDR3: CASSFSTGKVGNTIYF

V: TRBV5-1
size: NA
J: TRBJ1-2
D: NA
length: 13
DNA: TGCGCCAGCAGCATGAGCACGGCGGATGGCTACACCTTC
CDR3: CASSMSTADGYTF

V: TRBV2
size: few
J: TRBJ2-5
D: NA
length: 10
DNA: TGTGCCAGCGAGCGGAGAACCCAGTACTTC
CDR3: CASERRTQYF

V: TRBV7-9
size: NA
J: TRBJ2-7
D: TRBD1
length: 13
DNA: TGTGCCAGCAGCCGTGGACAGGGCTACGAGCAGTACTTC
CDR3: CASSRGQGYEQYF

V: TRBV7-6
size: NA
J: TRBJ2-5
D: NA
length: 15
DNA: TGTGCCAGCAGCCGCTCGGTTGGTACCCAAGAGACCCAGTACTTC
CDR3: CASSRSVGTQETQYF

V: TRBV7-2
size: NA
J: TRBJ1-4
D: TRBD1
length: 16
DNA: TGTGCCAGCAGCCAATTTGCTGGACAGGGGAATGGAAAACTGTTTTTT
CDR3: CASSQFAGQGNGKLFF

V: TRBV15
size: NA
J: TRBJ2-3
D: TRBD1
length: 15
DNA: TGTGCCACCAGCAGACGACAGGGGGCACAGGGTACGCAGTGTTTT
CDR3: CATSRRQGAQGTQCF

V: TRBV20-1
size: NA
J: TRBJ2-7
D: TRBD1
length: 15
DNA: TGCAGTGCTAGCAATAACAGGGGATTGGACTACGAGCAGTACTTC
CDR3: CSASNNRGLDYEQYF

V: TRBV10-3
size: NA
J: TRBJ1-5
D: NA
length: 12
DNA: TGTGCCTTCAGCCCACATAATCAGCCCCAGCATTTT
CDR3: CAFSPHNQPQHF

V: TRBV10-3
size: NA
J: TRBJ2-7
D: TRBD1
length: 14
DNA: TGTGCCATCAGTGAGCCAGACAGGGGCTACGAGCAGTACTTC
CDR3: CAISEPDRGYEQYF

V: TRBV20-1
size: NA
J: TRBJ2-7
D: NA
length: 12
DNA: TGCAGTGCCCGGGCTACGGTCTACGAGCAGTACTTC
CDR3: CSARATVYEQYF

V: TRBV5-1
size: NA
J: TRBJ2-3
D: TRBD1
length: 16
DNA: TGCGCCAGCAGCTTGGGGGGACAGGGTTATACAGATACGCAGTATTTT
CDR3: CASSLGGQGYTDTQYF

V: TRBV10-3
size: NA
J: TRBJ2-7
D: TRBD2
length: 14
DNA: TGTGCCAGCAGTCCCAGCGGGAGCGTGGACGAGCAGTACTTC
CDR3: CASSPSGSVDEQYF

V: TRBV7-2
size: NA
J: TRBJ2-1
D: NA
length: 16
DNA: TGTGCCAGCAGCTTATATCTTGGGCAGGGTTACAATGAGCAGTTCTTC
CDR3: CASSLYLGQGYNEQFF

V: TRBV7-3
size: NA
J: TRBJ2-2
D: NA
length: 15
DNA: TGTGCCAGCAGCCCGGCGGGGACAGAAGCCGGGGAGCTGTTTTTT
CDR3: CASSPAGTEAGELFF

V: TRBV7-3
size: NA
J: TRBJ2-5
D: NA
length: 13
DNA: TGTGCCAGCAGCCTCCGGCTGGGCGAGACCCAGTACTTC
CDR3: CASSLRLGETQYF

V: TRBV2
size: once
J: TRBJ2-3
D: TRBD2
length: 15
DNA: TGTGCCAGCAGTGTTAGCGGGGGGGCCGGAGATACGCAGTATTTT
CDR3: CASSVSGGAGDTQYF

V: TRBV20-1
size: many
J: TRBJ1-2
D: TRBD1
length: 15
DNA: TGCGGTGCTAGAGATCCCCGGGACAGTGACTATGGCTACACCTTC
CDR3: CGARDPRDSDYGYTF

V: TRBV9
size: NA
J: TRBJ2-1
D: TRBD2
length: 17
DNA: TGTGCCAGCAGCCTCTTCCCGGGTGGACTAGCGAGGACTGAGCAGTTCTTC
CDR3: CASSLFPGGLARTEQFF

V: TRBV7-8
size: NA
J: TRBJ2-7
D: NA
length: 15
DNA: TGTGCCAGCAGCCAGGCACCTAACTCCTCCTACGAGCAGTACTTC
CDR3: CASSQAPNSSYEQYF

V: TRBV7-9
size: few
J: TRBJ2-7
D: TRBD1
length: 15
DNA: TGTGCCAGCAGCAGAACAGGGGTCATCTCCTACGAGCAGTACTTC
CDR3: CASSRTGVISYEQYF

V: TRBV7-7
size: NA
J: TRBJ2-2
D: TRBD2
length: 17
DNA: TGTGCCAGCAGCTCTAAGATCCTAGCGGGCTACACCGGGGAGCTGTTTTTT
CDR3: CASSSKILAGYTGELFF

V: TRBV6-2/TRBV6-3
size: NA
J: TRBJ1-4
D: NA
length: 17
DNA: TGTGCCAGCAGTTACGACCCCCCGGGATCAACTAATGAAAAACTGTTTTTT
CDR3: CASSYDPPGSTNEKLFF

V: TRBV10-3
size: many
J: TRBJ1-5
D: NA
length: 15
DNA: TGTGCCACCCGGGACGAACTGGAGAGCAATCAGCTCCAGCATTTT
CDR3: CATRDELESNQLQHF

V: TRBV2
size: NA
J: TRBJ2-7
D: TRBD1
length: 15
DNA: TGTGCCAGCAGTGAGTTAAGACAGGGGGCCTCTCAGCAGTACTTC
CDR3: CASSELRQGASQQYF

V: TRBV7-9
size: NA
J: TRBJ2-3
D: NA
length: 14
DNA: TGTGCCAGCAGCTTAGAGGGTGACACAGATACGCAGTATTTT
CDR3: CASSLEGDTDTQYF

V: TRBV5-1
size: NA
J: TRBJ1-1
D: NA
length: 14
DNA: TGCGCCAGCAGCTGGGACCCACAGAACACTGAAGCTTTCTTT
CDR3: CASSWDPQNTEAFF

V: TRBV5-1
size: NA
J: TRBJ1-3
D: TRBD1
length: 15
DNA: TGCGCCAGCAGCTCTACAGGGGTGCCTGGAAACACCATATATTTT
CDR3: CASSSTGVPGNTIYF

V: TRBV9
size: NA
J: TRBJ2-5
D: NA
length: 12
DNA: TGTGCCAGCAGCGAAATTGGAGAGACCCAGTACTTC
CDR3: CASSEIGETQYF

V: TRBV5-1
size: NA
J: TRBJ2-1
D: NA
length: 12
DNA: TGCGCCAGCAGCTTTGGTAGCAATGAGCAGTTCTTC
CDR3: CASSFGSNEQFF

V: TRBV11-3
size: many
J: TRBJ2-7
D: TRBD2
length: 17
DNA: TGTGCCAGCAGCCTGACTAGCGGGAGTCCATACCGCTACGAGCAGTACTTC
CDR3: CASSLTSGSPYRYEQYF

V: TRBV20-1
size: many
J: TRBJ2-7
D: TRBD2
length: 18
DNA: TGCAGTGCTAGCTCCGGGACTAGCGGAACCTTTGGGACCTACGAGCAGTACTTC
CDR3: CSASSGTSGTFGTYEQYF

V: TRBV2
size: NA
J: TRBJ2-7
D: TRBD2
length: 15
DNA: TGTGCCAGCAGTGAATTCGAGACTAGCAGCTACGAGCAGTACTTC
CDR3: CASSEFETSSYEQYF

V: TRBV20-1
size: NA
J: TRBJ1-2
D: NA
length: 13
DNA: TGCAGTGCTAAGGGAGGGGGGATCTATGGCTACACCTTC
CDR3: CSAKGGGIYGYTF

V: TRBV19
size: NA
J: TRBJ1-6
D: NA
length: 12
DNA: TGTACCAGTAGTATACAGTACGCACCCCTCCACTTT
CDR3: CTSSIQYAPLHF

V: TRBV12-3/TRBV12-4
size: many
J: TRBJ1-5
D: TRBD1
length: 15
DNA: TGTGCCAGCAGTTTAGGGACAGGGGGTAGTCAGCCCCAGCATTTT
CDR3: CASSLGTGGSQPQHF

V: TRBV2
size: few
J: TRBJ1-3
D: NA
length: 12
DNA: TGTGCCAGCAAAATAACCGGAAACACCATATATTTT
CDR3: CASKITGNTIYF